This is a list of T cell receptor beta chains from one sample in a study of T cell responses to AZD1222 COVID-19 vaccine. Here immunoSEQ multiplex PCR was the method, and the copy in TCRdb shows in-frame clones only, minus some. This sample has 150,000 to 200,000 clones, with roughly 93% found just once. The material was peripheral blood, obtained on day 0 of AZD1222 vaccination. All receptors derive from an adult in good health. The CDR3 runs from the conserved cysteine through the conserved F or W. The D gene is left open where the match is weak. Size values are once, few and many counts, or a class for expanded clones, and some rows have none.

J: TRBJ2-1; size: .; V: TRBV6-2/TRBV6-3; D: TRBD2; CDR3: CASSARLAGELGEQFF; DNA: TGTGCCAGCAGTGCAAGACTAGCGGGAGAGCTTGGTGAGCAGTTCTTC
J: TRBJ2-7; size: .; V: TRBV27; D: TRBD1; CDR3: CASSSQGAVNEQYF; DNA: TGTGCCAGCAGTAGCCAGGGGGCGGTCAACGAGCAGTACTTC
J: TRBJ2-1; size: .; V: TRBV7-9; D: TRBD2; CDR3: CASSPGSGRAVDEQFF; DNA: TGTGCCAGCAGCCCGGGCAGCGGGAGGGCCGTCGATGAGCAGTTCTTC
J: TRBJ2-5; size: .; V: TRBV5-1; D: .; CDR3: CASSLGQWETQYF; DNA: TGCGCCAGCAGCTTGGGACAGTGGGAGACCCAGTACTTC
J: TRBJ2-7; size: .; V: TRBV21-1; D: .; CDR3: CASSKKKGPYEQYF; DNA: TGTGCCAGCAGCAAAAAAAAAGGCCCCTACGAGCAGTACTTC
J: TRBJ2-3; size: .; V: TRBV27; D: TRBD2; CDR3: CASSSPKRGRSTDTQYF; DNA: TGTGCCAGCAGTTCACCGAAGCGGGGCCGAAGCACAGATACGCAGTATTTT
J: TRBJ2-2; size: .; V: TRBV27; D: TRBD1; CDR3: CASRGQGPGELFF; DNA: TGTGCCAGCAGGGGACAGGGACCCGGGGAGCTGTTTTTT
J: TRBJ2-7; size: .; V: TRBV6-5; D: TRBD2; CDR3: CASSYSGSGSSYEQYF; DNA: TGTGCCAGCAGTTACTCCGGGAGCGGGAGTTCCTACGAGCAGTACTTC
J: TRBJ2-1; size: .; V: TRBV19; D: TRBD2; CDR3: CASSIDGTAGTSGSSYNEQFF; DNA: TGTGCCAGTAGTATAGATGGGACCGCAGGGACTAGCGGAAGCTCCTACAATGAGCAGTTCTTC
J: TRBJ2-1; size: .; V: TRBV6-5; D: TRBD2; CDR3: CASRDLAVTYNEQFF; DNA: TGTGCCAGCAGGGACCTAGCGGTTACCTACAATGAGCAGTTCTTC
J: TRBJ2-7; size: .; V: TRBV4-1; D: TRBD1; CDR3: CASSHPGQGAYEQYF; DNA: TGCGCCAGCAGCCACCCCGGGCAGGGGGCTTACGAGCAGTACTTC
J: TRBJ2-7; size: .; V: TRBV6-5; D: .; CDR3: CASSSRDGASYEQYF; DNA: TGTGCCAGCAGTTCACGGGACGGAGCGTCCTACGAGCAGTACTTC
J: TRBJ1-1; size: .; V: TRBV19; D: .; CDR3: CASSIDPATEAFF; DNA: TGTGCCAGTAGTATAGATCCGGCCACTGAAGCTTTCTTT
J: TRBJ2-1; size: .; V: TRBV2; D: .; CDR3: CASSERSSSDSYNEQFF; DNA: TGTGCCAGCAGTGAAAGGTCTAGCAGTGACTCCTACAATGAGCAGTTCTTC
J: TRBJ2-7; size: .; V: TRBV2; D: .; CDR3: CASREDSTYEQYF; DNA: TGTGCCAGCAGAGAGGACTCAACCTACGAGCAGTACTTC
J: TRBJ2-1; size: .; V: TRBV19; D: TRBD1; CDR3: CASSIGERRDRSNEQFF; DNA: TGTGCCAGTAGTATAGGAGAGCGCCGGGACAGGAGCAATGAGCAGTTCTTC
J: TRBJ2-7; size: .; V: TRBV4-2; D: .; CDR3: CASSQDEYEQYF; DNA: TGTGCCAGCAGCCAAGATGAGTACGAGCAGTACTTC
J: TRBJ1-5; size: .; V: TRBV28; D: TRBD1; CDR3: CAIALGQGGRYSNQPQHF; DNA: TGTGCCATCGCTTTAGGACAGGGTGGCCGTTATAGCAATCAGCCCCAGCATTTT
J: TRBJ1-2; size: .; V: TRBV28; D: .; CDR3: CAIRDINYGYTF; DNA: TGTGCCATTCGAGACATTAACTATGGCTACACCTTC
J: TRBJ2-1; size: .; V: TRBV30; D: .; CDR3: CAWSGPLDRYNEQFF; DNA: TGTGCCTGGAGTGGCCCTCTTGACAGATACAATGAGCAGTTCTTC
J: TRBJ2-7; size: .; V: TRBV5-5; D: .; CDR3: CASSPRVDAYEQYF; DNA: TGTGCCAGCAGCCCCAGGGTGGACGCCTACGAGCAGTACTTC
J: TRBJ2-7; size: .; V: TRBV24-1; D: .; CDR3: CATSDPASSYEQYF; DNA: TGTGCCACCAGTGATCCAGCGAGCTCCTACGAGCAGTACTTC
J: TRBJ1-4; size: .; V: TRBV28; D: .; CDR3: CASSAEGLSTNEKLFF; DNA: TGTGCCAGTTCCGCGGAGGGCCTCTCAACTAATGAAAAACTGTTTTTT
J: TRBJ2-7; size: .; V: TRBV9; D: .; CDR3: CASSVARDSSYEQYF; DNA: TGTGCCAGCAGCGTAGCTCGGGACTCCTCCTACGAGCAGTACTTC
J: TRBJ1-2; size: .; V: TRBV7-3; D: TRBD1; CDR3: CASRKGGQKNYGYTF; DNA: TGTGCCAGCAGGAAAGGGGGACAGAAGAACTATGGCTACACCTTC
J: TRBJ2-4; size: .; V: TRBV6-5; D: .; CDR3: CASSYGRLDKNIQYF; DNA: TGTGCCAGCAGTTACGGGCGCCTAGACAAAAACATTCAGTACTTC
J: TRBJ2-3; size: .; V: TRBV28; D: .; CDR3: CASSPPRADTQYF; DNA: TGTGCCAGCAGTCCACCACGAGCAGATACGCAGTATTTT
J: TRBJ1-5; size: .; V: TRBV21-1; D: .; CDR3: CASSNYQPQHF; DNA: TGTGCCAGCAGCAATTATCAGCCCCAGCATTTT
J: TRBJ2-3; size: .; V: TRBV5-1; D: TRBD1; CDR3: CASSLGQGADTQYF; DNA: TGCGCCAGCAGCTTGGGACAGGGGGCAGATACGCAGTATTTT
J: TRBJ1-1; size: .; V: TRBV28; D: .; CDR3: CASSLPRGTEAFF; DNA: TGTGCCAGCAGTTTGCCGAGGGGTACTGAAGCTTTCTTT
J: TRBJ1-2; size: .; V: TRBV28; D: .; CDR3: CASSWTDNYGYTF; DNA: TGTGCCAGCAGTTGGACTGATAACTATGGCTACACCTTC
J: TRBJ1-4; size: .; V: TRBV3-1/TRBV3-2; D: TRBD1; CDR3: CASSQSGGRSEKLFF; DNA: TGTGCCAGCAGCCAATCAGGGGGCAGGAGTGAAAAACTGTTTTTT
J: TRBJ2-7; size: .; V: TRBV11-2; D: .; CDR3: CASSSQPQGSYEQYF; DNA: TGTGCCAGCAGCTCCCAGCCCCAGGGATCCTACGAGCAGTACTTC
J: TRBJ2-1; size: .; V: TRBV3-1/TRBV3-2; D: .; CDR3: CASSQSGVHYNEQFF; DNA: TGTGCCAGCAGTCAGTCCGGGGTGCACTACAATGAGCAGTTCTTC
J: TRBJ1-2; size: .; V: TRBV6-1; D: .; CDR3: CASSEIVTVYGYTF; DNA: TGTGCCAGCAGTGAAATTGTTACTGTATATGGCTACACCTTC
J: TRBJ1-2; size: .; V: TRBV30; D: TRBD1; CDR3: CAWQDRGSFYGYTF; DNA: TGTGCCTGGCAGGACAGGGGGAGTTTCTATGGCTACACCTTC
J: TRBJ2-6; size: once; V: TRBV13; D: .; CDR3: CAMSIGPSGANVLTF; DNA: TGTGCCATGAGCATCGGTCCCTCTGGGGCCAACGTCCTGACTTTC
J: TRBJ1-2; size: .; V: TRBV30; D: TRBD1; CDR3: CAWSVGTGYGYTF; DNA: TGTGCCTGGAGTGTAGGGACAGGCTATGGCTACACCTTC
J: TRBJ1-1; size: .; V: TRBV18; D: .; CDR3: CASSRRQKMNTEAFF; DNA: TGTGCCAGCTCACGGAGACAGAAGATGAACACTGAAGCTTTCTTT
J: TRBJ2-7; size: .; V: TRBV28; D: .; CDR3: CASSAQGGYEQYF; DNA: TGTGCCAGCAGCGCACAGGGCGGGTACGAGCAGTACTTC
J: TRBJ2-1; size: .; V: TRBV7-3; D: .; CDR3: CASSLTQSSYNEQFF; DNA: TGTGCCAGCAGCTTAACACAGAGCTCCTACAATGAGCAGTTCTTC
J: TRBJ1-1; size: .; V: TRBV30; D: .; CDR3: CAWSVPGRTEAFF; DNA: TGTGCCTGGAGTGTACCTGGGCGGACTGAAGCTTTCTTT
J: TRBJ2-7; size: .; V: TRBV7-9; D: .; CDR3: CASSFSSYEQYF; DNA: TGTGCCAGCAGCTTCTCCTCCTACGAGCAGTACTTC
J: TRBJ1-5; size: .; V: TRBV24-1; D: .; CDR3: CATRQAQNQPQHF; DNA: TGTGCCACCAGGCAGGCGCAAAATCAGCCCCAGCATTTT
J: TRBJ1-1; size: .; V: TRBV2; D: TRBD1; CDR3: CASSETQGGTEAFF; DNA: TGTGCCAGCAGTGAAACGCAGGGGGGCACTGAAGCTTTCTTT
J: TRBJ1-2; size: .; V: TRBV5-5; D: .; CDR3: CASSRREGDYGYTF; DNA: TGTGCCAGCAGCCGGAGGGAGGGAGACTATGGCTACACCTTC
J: TRBJ1-2; size: .; V: TRBV5-4; D: TRBD1; CDR3: CASSFAGGAGGYTF; DNA: TGTGCCAGCAGCTTCGCAGGGGGCGCAGGTGGCTACACCTTC
J: TRBJ2-4; size: .; V: TRBV10-3; D: .; CDR3: CAISEGQKNIQYF; DNA: TGTGCCATCAGTGAGGGGCAGAAAAACATTCAGTACTTC
J: TRBJ1-6; size: .; V: TRBV28; D: .; CDR3: CASSLKTEVSPLHF; DNA: TGTGCCAGCAGTTTGAAGACAGAAGTATCACCCCTCCACTTT
J: TRBJ2-2; size: .; V: TRBV7-9; D: .; CDR3: CASSAKVANTGELFF; DNA: TGTGCCAGCAGCGCTAAGGTTGCGAACACCGGGGAGCTGTTTTTT
J: TRBJ1-1; size: few; V: TRBV20-1; D: .; CDR3: CSARRNTEAFF; DNA: TGCAGTGCTAGAAGGAACACTGAAGCTTTCTTT
J: TRBJ2-3; size: .; V: TRBV9; D: .; CDR3: CASSVGVSPGTDTQYF; DNA: TGTGCCAGCAGCGTAGGGGTTAGCCCGGGCACAGATACGCAGTATTTT
J: TRBJ1-1; size: .; V: TRBV9; D: .; CDR3: CASSGVNTEAFF; DNA: TGTGCCAGCAGCGGGGTGAACACTGAAGCTTTCTTT
J: TRBJ2-1; size: few; V: TRBV4-2; D: .; CDR3: CASSQARSGQSSYNEQFF; DNA: TGTGCCAGCAGCCAAGCGCGTAGCGGCCAGAGCTCCTACAATGAGCAGTTCTTC
J: TRBJ2-6; size: .; V: TRBV27; D: TRBD1; CDR3: CASSLSRRTGIGANVLTF; DNA: TGTGCCAGCAGTTTAAGTCGGCGGACAGGGATTGGGGCCAACGTCCTGACTTTC